This T cell receptor (beta chain) was observed in a study of regulatory T cells in long-lasting Graves disease. Notes on the study in general: Reduced TCR diversity was observed in persistent Graves' patients versus newly diagnosed patients. Persistent patients shared more public clonotypes (around 2,500) than newly diagnosed patients (roughly 960).

Details on this clonotype: As yet, its antigen is unknown.

Documented time point: newly diagnosed GD, antithyroid drugs for less than 3 months. Preparation of the TCR library used RNA extracted from PBMCs. This CDR3 comprises 17 residues. Germline loops: CDR1 MNHEY, CDR2 SMNVEV (reference sequence). J gave up 3 bases and V 6 bases, and 15 bases lay outside the gene matches. Researchers made TCR beta libraries by using iRepertoire HTBI primers and running Arm-PCR on CDR3 regions. One entry per CDR3 protein results from TCRdb running MiXCR on the multiplex PCR reads. The sample lists roughly 610,000 distinct CDR3 sequences, less than 20% occurring once. Separately, the same data were catalogued under a study of T cells in Graves' hyperthyroidism and ophthalmopathy.

This clonotype was obtained from a woman between 25 and 40 years old with Graves disease. The V call is TRBV27, the J call TRBJ2-7, with 9 bases lining up with TRBD2. The sample here was peripheral blood mononuclear cells (PBMCs), taken at new diagnosis, from a patient treated with antithyroid drugs. CDR3 DNA: TGTGCCAGCAGGTCGGGCCTAGCGGGAAACGGAGGCTACGAGCAGTACTTC. This encodes CASRSGLAGNGGYEQYF.